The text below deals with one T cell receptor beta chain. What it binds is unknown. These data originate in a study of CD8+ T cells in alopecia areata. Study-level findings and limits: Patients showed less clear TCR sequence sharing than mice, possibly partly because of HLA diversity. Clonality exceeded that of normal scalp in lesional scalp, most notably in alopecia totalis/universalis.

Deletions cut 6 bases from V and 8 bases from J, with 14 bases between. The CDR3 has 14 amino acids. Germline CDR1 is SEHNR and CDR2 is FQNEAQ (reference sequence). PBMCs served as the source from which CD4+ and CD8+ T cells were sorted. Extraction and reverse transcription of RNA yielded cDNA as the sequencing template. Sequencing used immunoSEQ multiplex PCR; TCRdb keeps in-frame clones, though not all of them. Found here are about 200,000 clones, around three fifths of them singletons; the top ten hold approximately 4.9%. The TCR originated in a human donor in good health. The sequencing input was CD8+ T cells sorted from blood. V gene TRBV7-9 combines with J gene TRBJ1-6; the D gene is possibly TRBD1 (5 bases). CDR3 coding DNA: TGTGCCAGCAGTCAGCGGGACGGAGATTCACCCCTCCACTTT. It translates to CASSQRDGDSPLHF. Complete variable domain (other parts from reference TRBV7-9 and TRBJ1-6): DTGVSQNPRHKITKRGQNVTFRCDPISEHNRLYWYRQTLGQGPEFLTYFQNEAQLEKSRLLSDRFSAERPKGSFSTLEIQRTEQGDSAMYLCASSQRDGDSPLHFGNGTRLTVT.